This T cell receptor (beta chain) is from a study of T-cell reconstitution after alpha-beta-depleted transplantation in children (dated by TCRdb to the mid-2010s). As for the study more broadly: Using TCR repertoire profiling, the study quantitatively followed how T-cell immune reconstitution unfolded in children after TCRalphabeta/CD19-depleted allogeneic hematopoietic cell transplantation. Findings and caveats that apply to the study as a whole: The frequencies of hyperexpanded clones fell over the following months, and after one year, T-cell counts and TCRbeta diversity were mostly attributed to newly produced T cells. The apparently early recovery of alphabetaT-cell counts about two months after transplant reportedly depended on only several hundred rapidly expanded clones that came from non-depleted graft cells. In some patients, the high TCRbeta diversity seen at day 60 was put down to recipient T cells and intrathymic progenitors that had survived conditioning.

This clonotype has only a few counts. Its target antigen remains unknown. Base-call qualities are not available, and no considerably larger clone is one nucleotide away. Including the terminal cysteine and phenylalanine, the CDR3 comprises 12 residues. Of all the DNA, just the CDR3 is kept, 36 bases in frame from base 1. Trimming leaves V shorter by 6 bases and J shorter by 4 bases, with the junction holding 2 bases beyond the gene matches. The germline V gene supplies CDR1 ENHRY and CDR2 SYGVKD. Explained via the paper, the treatment or condition label denotes: allogeneic hematopoietic cell transplantation with graft depleted of TCRalphabeta T cells and CD19 B cells. The children who served as transplant recipients had been given grafts of TCRalphabeta/CD19-depleted allogeneic hematopoietic cells. Libraries were prepared through PCR. This sample was sequenced with an Illumina HiSeq 2500. Molecular barcoding was employed in the preparation of TCR libraries, with unique molecular identifiers being used to normalize TCRbeta repertoire quantification. TCRdb reprocessing: public reads trimmed at Q25 with fastp, clones called with MiXCR, in-frame beta chains kept. Each CDR3 protein gets just one entry, which takes the most common genes and DNA from the rows behind it. In all, the sample holds roughly 350,000 distinct CDR3 sequences, and around 15% of those were seen once. Approximately 44% of the sample is in the top ten clones.

This clonotype was sampled from a male patient between 2 and 9 years old who had a stem cell transplant for acute lymphoblastic leukemia, so the T cells may come from the graft donor. The specimen was PBMCs, mostly from graft donor cells, collected 360 days after TCRalphabeta/CD19-depleted stem cell transplant. Here the chain combines TRBV10-3 and TRBJ1-1, and TRBD1 aligns with 7 junction nucleotides. For the CDR3, the sequence is CAIRQGSTEAFF. In nucleotide form, the sequence is TGTGCCATCAGACAGGGGAGCACTGAAGCTTTCTTT.